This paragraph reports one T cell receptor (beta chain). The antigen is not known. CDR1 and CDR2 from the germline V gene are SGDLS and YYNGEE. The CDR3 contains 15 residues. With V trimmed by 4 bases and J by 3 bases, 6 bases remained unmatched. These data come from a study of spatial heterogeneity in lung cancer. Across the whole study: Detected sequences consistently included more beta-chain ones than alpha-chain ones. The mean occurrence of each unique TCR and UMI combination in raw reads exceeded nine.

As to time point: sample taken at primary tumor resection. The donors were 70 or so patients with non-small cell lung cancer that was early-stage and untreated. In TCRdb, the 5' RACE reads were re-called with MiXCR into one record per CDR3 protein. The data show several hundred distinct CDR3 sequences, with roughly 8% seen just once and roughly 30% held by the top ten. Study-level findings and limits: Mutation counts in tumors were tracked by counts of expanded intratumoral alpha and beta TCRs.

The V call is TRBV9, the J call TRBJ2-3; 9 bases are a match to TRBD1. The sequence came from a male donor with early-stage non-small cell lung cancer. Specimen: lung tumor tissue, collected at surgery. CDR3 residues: CASSTQTGGTDTQYF. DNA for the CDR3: TGTGCCAGCAGCACCCAGACAGGGGGGACAGATACGCAGTATTTT. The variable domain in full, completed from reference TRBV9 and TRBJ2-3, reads DSGVTQTPKHLITATGQRVTLRCSPRSGDLSVYWYQQSLDQGLQFLIQYYNGEERAKGNILERFSAQQFPDLHSELNLSSLELGDSALYFCASSTQTGGTDTQYFGPGTRLTVL.